A selection of T cell receptor beta chains follows, all from one sample in a study of brain T cells in children with intractable seizures. Assay used: immunoSEQ multiplex PCR; TCRdb lists only in-frame clones, some missing. The table includes 110,000 or so clones, roughly 94% detected once. Sequenced here: peripheral blood, sampled at surgery. The receptors derive from a boy under two years old with hemimegalencephaly and intractable seizures. Both conserved end residues are part of each CDR3.

TRBV5-1	TRBJ2-7	CASRQRDGLPPEQYF
TRBV7-2	TRBJ1-2	CASSLASGAANYGYTF
TRBV5-4	TRBJ2-5	CASSNGQQETQYF
TRBV10-1	TRBJ2-7	CASSDGPISSYEQYF
TRBV5-5	TRBJ1-6	CASSFGQVNSPLHF
TRBV5-1	TRBJ2-3	CASSPMPLAGVTDTQYF
TRBV29-1	TRBJ2-3	CSVEVPLAGRTDTQYF
TRBV19	TRBJ1-5	CASSARGQGLGNQPQHF
TRBV4-2	TRBJ2-7	CASSLDRGFSYEQYF
TRBV29-1	TRBJ1-2	CSVAQNRAGLGHGYTF
TRBV2	TRBJ2-6	CATREEGSGANVLTF
TRBV10-2	TRBJ2-7	CASSTRGGAYEQYF
TRBV10-1	TRBJ2-2	CASSEMGTSGRRNTGELFF
TRBV28	TRBJ2-1	CASSSRTGGDAQFF
TRBV6-5	TRBJ1-2	CASSSPDRAYGYTF
TRBV5-1	TRBJ1-2	CASSPTLGGRGYTF
TRBV27	TRBJ2-1	CASSLSLGSYNEQFF
TRBV6-5	TRBJ2-2	CASSRDRGGTGELFF
TRBV28	TRBJ2-3	CASSLTSLPDTQYF
TRBV28	TRBJ2-5	CASSRGQETQYF
TRBV28	TRBJ2-7	CASSARTSGSSYEQYF
TRBV11-3	TRBJ2-1	CASSLGSGVSGTYNEQFF
TRBV11-3	TRBJ1-1	CASSQGPGGGTEAFF
TRBV7-2	TRBJ2-3	CASSLWGTHSTDTQYF
TRBV4-1	TRBJ2-7	CASGTGADEQYF
TRBV27	TRBJ2-3	CASSLGLGPRDTQYF
TRBV6-2/TRBV6-3	TRBJ2-7	CASSYSSYEQYF
TRBV28	TRBJ1-1	CASRPQGMNTEAFF
TRBV19	TRBJ2-2	CASKQPSINTGELFF
TRBV28	TRBJ2-6	CATSGEGWTGANVLTF
TRBV28	TRBJ2-1	CASSPTSGSYNEQFF
TRBV7-9	TRBJ2-5	CASSLVGVGQETQYF
TRBV28	TRBJ2-5	CASSLLVAGAETQYF
TRBV28	TRBJ1-1	CACQQWETVGRVDTEAFF
TRBV27	TRBJ2-2	CASKRFGRAWTGELFF
TRBV9	TRBJ1-4	CASSVGPRTGGEKLFF
TRBV12-5	TRBJ2-7	CASGLVLGTGKHEQYF
TRBV4-1	TRBJ2-7	CASSQDRVGRLAVYEQYF
TRBV7-9	TRBJ1-2	CASSSLGQGYGYTF
TRBV6-6	TRBJ2-7	CASNRGRDEQYF
TRBV6-5	TRBJ2-7	CASTQGGEQYF
TRBV9	TRBJ2-1	CASSVQTSVATNEQFF
TRBV27	TRBJ2-7	CASSSGGGYEQYF
TRBV5-8	TRBJ2-1	CASSLGWGDSYNEQFF
TRBV28	TRBJ2-3	CASSFTSGSPDTQYF